Here is one T cell receptor beta chain with its context. Some clones are missing from TCRdb's copy, which holds only in-frame ones; the method was immunoSEQ multiplex PCR. This sample carries about 120,000 clones, approximately 90% of them seen once, and the ten largest clones take around 2%. The data derive from a study of cytomegalovirus exposure and HLA in healthy donors. Study-wide background: In a later analysis, it was reported that the roughly 120 validation repertoires had been produced on the same platform as the roughly 650 repertoires belonging to the first cohort.

The CDR3 length is 17 residues. The V segment lost 6 bases and the J segment 9 bases; nucleotides outside the gene matches: 17. CDR1 SGHTA and CDR2 FQGNSA come from the germline V gene. The specimen sequenced was PBMCs. V usage is TRBV7-2 and J usage is TRBJ2-1; 10 bases match TRBD1. The source of this sequence is a man aged 18 to 29 in good health and CMV-seronegative. In DNA form, the CDR3 reads TGTGCCAGCAGAGATAGACAGGGGGCCAAACCTACAAGTGAGCAGTTCTTC. Protein sequence: CASRDRQGAKPTSEQFF.